Shown below are 19 T cell receptor beta chains from a single sample sequenced in a study of T cells in Graves' hyperthyroidism and ophthalmopathy. TCR beta CDR3 region amplification was performed from RNA transcripts. The HTBI primer set served for first-round RT-PCR of the TCR CDR3. TCRdb called the multiplex PCR reads again in MiXCR, with one record for every CDR3 protein. Of 400,000 to 550,000 distinct CDR3 sequences listed, roughly an eighth are singletons. The sample was blood. The receptor source for this set is a woman aged 18-35 years with Graves' hyperthyroidism.

This chain joins TRBV20-1 and TRBJ2-4; D remains unclear. V was shortened by 5 bases and J by 1 base, with 9 bases between the two germline ends. This CDR3 contains 13 residues. Germline CDR1 is DFQATT and CDR2 is SNEGSKA (reference sequence). CDR3: CSAGYRAKNIQYF. CDR3 sequence (DNA): TGCAGTGCTGGATACCGGGCCAAAAACATTCAGTACTTC.

This clonotype has a handful of counts. This sequence joins TRBV20-1 and TRBJ2-1; TRBD2 is a possible D gene (6 bases). The ends were cut back, 0 bases at V and 10 bases at J, with 16 bases in the middle. The CDR3 loop spans 14 amino acids. Germline-derived CDR1 and CDR2 are DFQATT and SNEGSKA (reference sequence). The CDR3 sequence is CSARDGTGRKEQFF. The CDR3 DNA is TGCAGTGCTAGAGACGGGACTGGTCGAAAGGAGCAGTTCTTC.

This clonotype came up many times. This rearrangement joins TRBV7-9 to TRBJ1-3, with unresolved D. The V end was cut by 6 bases, the J end by 0 bases, with 12 bases between. Germline V gives CDR1 SEHNR, CDR2 FQNEAQ (reference sequence). This CDR3 spans 15 amino acids. In DNA, the CDR3 is TGTGCCAGCAGTTACCTAGTACTCTCTGGAAACACCATATATTTT. Encoded protein: CASSYLVLSGNTIYF.

The chain is built from TRBV5-1 and TRBJ2-2, with 11 bases matching TRBD2. Losses at the gene ends were 3 bases for V and 6 bases for J; bases not matched to a gene: 10. The CDR3 is 17 amino acids. The germline V gene encodes CDR1 SGHRS and CDR2 YFSETQ. CDR3 DNA: TGCGCCAGCAGCTCCGCCGCTCTAGCGGGAGGTCCCGGGGAGCTGTTTTTT. Translating it yields CASSSAALAGGPGELFF.

This clonotype was picked up one time. The chain carries TRBV11-3 and TRBJ2-1, with D perhaps matching TRBD2 (5 bases). V was shortened by 5 bases and J by 5 bases, with 13 bases between the two germline ends. There are 14 residues in the CDR3. Germline V lookup: CDR1 SGHNT, CDR2 YENEEA. CDR3 residues: CASSAGRADNEQFF. The CDR3 DNA is TGTGCCAGCAGCGCCGGACGAGCGGACAATGAGCAGTTCTTC.

The table lists this clonotype with many counts. This sequence joins TRBV29-1 and TRBJ1-2; D not certain. The CDR3 extends over 15 amino acids. Trimming left V 5 bases short and J 3 bases short, with 19 bases between. Germline loops: CDR1 SQVTM, CDR2 ANQGSEA. The CDR3 bases are TGCAGCGTTAGAAGTGGCAGCCCCGACTACTATGGCTACACCTTC. Amino acid sequence: CSVRSGSPDYYGYTF.

This sequence joins TRBV14 and TRBJ2-2; maybe TRBD2 (6 bases). The CDR3 extends over 15 amino acids. Trimming cost V 3 bases and J 8 bases, with 16 bases left between them. In germline, CDR1 is SGHDN, CDR2 FVKESK. In nucleotides, the CDR3 is TGTGCCAGCAGCCACGGGGACTCAGCGGCGGGGGAGCTGTTTTTT. This translates into CASSHGDSAAGELFF.

As concerns this clonotype: Being one base from a much bigger clone, this may be a read error. DNA for the CDR3: TGTGCCAGCAGCCCGAGGGGGGTTTTAGCGGGAGTCACCTACAATGAGCAGTTCTTC. Amino acid sequence: CASSPRGVLAGVTYNEQFF. V is TRBV9 and J is TRBJ2-1; 9 bases map to TRBD2. Germline V gives CDR1 SGDLS, CDR2 YYNGEE. CDR3 length equals 19 residues. Trimming cost V 4 bases and J 2 bases; bases outside gene matches: 16.

V usage is TRBV6-4 and J usage is TRBJ2-3; D is perhaps TRBD2 (6 bases). The CDR3 runs to 14 residues. Deletions cut 3 bases from V and 4 bases from J, with 11 bases between. Germline lookup yields CDR1 MRHNA and CDR2 SNTAGT. For the CDR3, the DNA is TGTGCCAGCAGTGAAGGACTACATTCAGATACGCAGTATTTT. Translating gives CASSEGLHSDTQYF.

V usage is TRBV11-2 and J usage is TRBJ2-1; 7 bases map to TRBD2. The V gene's germline CDR1 is SGHAT and CDR2 FQNNGV. J was trimmed by 5 bases and V by 2 bases; bases with no gene match: 6. The CDR3 sequence is 15 residues long. CDR3 DNA sequence: TGTGCCAGCAGCTTACGGGGAGGGAGACACAATGAGCAGTTCTTC. This encodes CASSLRGGRHNEQFF.

This chain joins TRBV4-1 and TRBJ1-1, with D unresolved. Germline values: CDR1 MGHRA, CDR2 YSYEKL. CDR3 length: 15 amino acids. Trimming removed 4 bases from V and 5 bases from J, with 17 bases in between. This CDR3 is CASSREVVVQTEAFF. The DNA for the CDR3 is TGCGCCAGCAGCCGCGAGGTGGTGGTTCAGACTGAAGCTTTCTTT.

This clonotype was picked up a small number of times. The chain uses TRBV7-6 and TRBJ1-2, with 8 bases matching TRBD1. The trim removed 4 bases at V and 5 bases at J, leaving 6 bases unmatched. The germline V gene has CDR1 SGHVS and CDR2 FNYEAQ. CDR3 length equals 14 residues. The DNA of the CDR3 is TGTGCCAGCAGCTCCCTTACAGGGGGGTATGGCTACACCTTC. Translated: CASSSLTGGYGYTF. The complete variable domain, with remaining parts taken from reference TRBV7-6 and TRBJ1-2, reads GAGVSQSPRYKVTKRGQDVALRCDPISGHVSLYWYRQALGQGPEFLTYFNYEAQQDKSGLPNDRFSAERPEGSISTLTIQRTEQRDSAMYRCASSSLTGGYGYTFGSGTRLTVV.

This clonotype was recorded a few times. The chain uses TRBV19 and TRBJ2-7; 9 bases line up with TRBD1. V shed 2 bases, J shed 2 bases, and the junction held 1 base outside the gene matches. This CDR3 is 14 amino acids long. The germline V gene encodes CDR1 LNHDA and CDR2 SQIVND (reference sequence). The DNA of the CDR3 is TGTGCCAGTAGTATAAGACAGGGGGCCTACGAGCAGTACGTC. Protein product: CASSIRQGAYEQYV.

This clonotype showed up just a few times. The chain employs TRBV30 and TRBJ1-1; 9 bases line up with TRBD1. Germline V gene sequence: CDR1 GTSNPN, CDR2 SVGIG (reference sequence). The V gene end was trimmed by 0 bases and the J gene end by 3 bases; junction bases not matched to a gene: 5. This CDR3 has 15 residues. The CDR3 nucleotides are TGTGCCTGGAGTGTTAGGGGACAGGGCGACACTGAAGCTTTCTTT. Its protein product is CAWSVRGQGDTEAFF.

This clonotype was seen many times. The gene calls are TRBV30 and TRBJ2-7, with D possibly TRBD1 on 5 matching bases. This CDR3 contains 12 residues. Germline CDR1 and CDR2: GTSNPN and SVGIG (reference sequence). Between the trimmed V and J ends, which lost 1 base and 9 bases, there was a span of 13 bases. The CDR3 sequence is CAWSGSGFGQYF. The CDR3, as DNA: TGTGCCTGGAGTGGTTCAGGGTTCGGGCAGTACTTC.

This clonotype was counted many times. J is TRBJ2-1 and V is TRBV11-2; D remains unclear. The CDR3 loop spans 12 amino acids. V lost 1 base and J 12 bases, leaving 10 bases between the germline ends. Germline CDR1 and CDR2: SGHAT and FQNNGV. Here the CDR3 DNA reads TGTGCCAGCAGCTTAGGTCGTCCTACGCAGTTCTTC. This codes for CASSLGRPTQFF. Full variable domain (remainder filled in from reference TRBV11-2 and TRBJ2-1): EAGVAQSPRYKIIEKRQSVAFWCNPISGHATLYWYQQILGQGPKLLIQFQNNGVVDDSQLPKDRFSAERLKGVDSTLKIQPAKLEDSAVYLCASSLGRPTQFFGPGTRLTVL.

This clonotype was seen a handful of times. V and J are TRBV19 and TRBJ1-2, with D possibly matching TRBD1 (6 bases). This CDR3 contains 14 residues. Germline V gene data show CDR1 as LNHDA and CDR2 as SQIVND (reference sequence). V lost 7 bases, J lost 4 bases, and 16 bases lay in between. The CDR3 protein is CASIPGQPPYGYTF. CDR3 DNA sequence: TGTGCCAGTATACCCGGACAGCCACCCTATGGCTACACCTTC.

This clonotype was seen a few times. This chain connects TRBV28 to TRBJ1-2; D not resolved. V lost 1 base, J lost 8 bases, and 17 bases lay in between. The CDR3 covers 15 residues. Germline assignment: CDR1 MDHEN and CDR2 SYDVKM. Here the CDR3 DNA reads TGTGCCAGCAGTTTATATACAGAGGGAGGAGGAGGCTACACCTTC. Its protein is CASSLYTEGGGGYTF.

This clonotype was found many times. The rearrangement uses TRBV12-3 or TRBV12-4 and TRBJ2-7; TRBD1 might be the D (6 bases). This CDR3 spans 14 amino acids. Deletions cut 3 bases from V and 2 bases from J, with 11 bases between. The CDR3 DNA reads TGTGCCAGCAGTTTTAGACAGGTAACCTACGAGCAGTACTTC. This codes for CASSFRQVTYEQYF.